These 22 T cell receptor beta chains came from one sample sequenced in a study of post-analysis software for immune sequencing data (dated by TCRdb to 2014 to 2015). Here is what the overall study found, with its caveats: Roughly 5 TRBV segments, including TRBV5-6, TRBV5-1 and TRBV20-1, were significantly more frequent in patients than controls.

Antigens of these TCRs are unknown. Preparation of the library involved PCR. The reads were generated on an Illumina HiSeq 2500. To reduce PCR and sequencing biases, unique molecular identifiers were incorporated into the TCR beta cDNA libraries. The public reads were reprocessed in TCRdb via fastp at Q25 and MiXCR, keeping in-frame beta chains. All rows with the same CDR3 protein become a single entry with the most common DNA and genes. For this sample there are about 560,000 distinct CDR3 sequences; roughly 46% appear just once. Of the sample, 1.7% is held by the ten largest clones. The sequenced material came from blood. The receptors come from a girl between 5 and 17 years old with multiple sclerosis.

The sample holds many counts of this clonotype. The chain employs TRBV5-1 and TRBJ2-5, with TRBD1 matching over 9 bases. Germline assignment: CDR1 SGHRS and CDR2 YFSETQ. J lost 5 bases, V lost 0 bases, and 2 bases had no gene match. The CDR3 runs to 14 residues. Written as DNA, the CDR3 is TGCGCCAGCAGCTTGGGGACAGGGGCGGAGACCCAGTACTTC. As protein: CASSLGTGAETQYF.

The chain is built from TRBV20-1 and TRBJ2-3, with D unresolved. V lost 1 base and J lost 6, with 17 bases in between. CDR1 and CDR2 from the germline V gene are DFQATT and SNEGSKA (reference sequence). This CDR3 is built from 15 residues. DNA for the CDR3: TGCAGTGCTAGAGTTCTTTCCGGGTCGCCGGATACGCAGTATTTT. Its protein is CSARVLSGSPDTQYF.

This clonotype occurred a few times. This chain uses TRBV7-3 with TRBJ1-2, with D possibly matching TRBD1 (6 bases). Germline V gene sequence: CDR1 SGHTA, CDR2 FQGTGA. V was cut by 5 bases and J by 8 bases, with 15 bases left in between. The CDR3 has 13 amino acids. CDR3 in DNA: TGTGCCAGCAGCAATACAGGGTCCTCCGGCTACACCTTC. Translation gives CASSNTGSSGYTF.

The J gene is TRBJ2-4, the V gene TRBV6-5, with D unresolved. Trimming stripped 6 bases from V and 6 bases from J, with 12 bases between. Germline V gene sequence: CDR1 MNHEY, CDR2 SVGAGI. This CDR3 spans 13 amino acids. CDR3 sequence (DNA): TGTGCCAGCAGCTCCCATATCGGAAACATTCAGTACTTC. Amino acids: CASSSHIGNIQYF.

V is TRBV3-1 and J is TRBJ2-7; a weak D match, TRBD1 (5 bases). Trimming took 4 bases from V and 4 from J, leaving 11 bases between them. Germline CDR1 reads LGHDT; CDR2 reads YNNKEL (reference sequence). The CDR3 contains 13 residues. CDR3 nucleotides: TGTGCCAGCAGCCGGCAGGGTAAATACGAGCAGTACTTC. Translated, it gives CASSRQGKYEQYF.

The sample holds a few counts of this clonotype. The chain is built from TRBV29-1 and TRBJ2-1; 7 nucleotides align to TRBD1. This CDR3 has 15 residues. With 1 base clipped from V and 2 bases from J, the junction kept 5 bases outside the gene matches. Germline V gene lookup returns CDR1 SQVTM and CDR2 ANQGSEA. The DNA of the CDR3 is TGCAGCGTTGAAGGGACAGGAGGAACCTACAATGAGCAGTTCTTC. The encoded protein is CSVEGTGGTYNEQFF.

This clonotype was observed a few times. This chain connects TRBV21-1 to TRBJ1-2; the tabulated D call, TRBD1, remains unverified against the DNA. TRBV21-1 is a documented pseudogene. There are 17 residues in the CDR3. The CDR3 loop reads CASTKRGDPTPYYGYTF. CDR3 sequence (DNA): TGTGCCAGCACTAAAAGGGGGGATCCCACTCCATACTATGGCTACACCTTC.

This clonotype has ten or more counts. This rearrangement joins TRBV12-3 or TRBV12-4 to TRBJ1-1; tentative D call: TRBD1 (5 bases). V was clipped by 3 bases and J by 1 base, with 15 bases between them. CDR3 length: 16 residues. The chain's CDR3 is CASSFSGGRGNTEAFF. The CDR3 coding sequence is TGTGCCAGCAGTTTTTCCGGCGGGAGGGGGAACACTGAAGCTTTCTTT.

The rearrangement joins TRBV29-1 to TRBJ2-6; 7 bases fit TRBD1. CDR1 is SQVTM and CDR2 is ANQGSEA in the germline V gene. The CDR3 spans 16 residues. V was clipped by 1 base and J by 0 bases; unmatched bases: 3. CDR3 in amino acids: CSVEGDRASGANVLTF. CDR3 bases: TGCAGCGTTGAAGGGGACAGAGCCTCTGGGGCCAACGTCCTGACTTTC.

The chain joins TRBV5-1 to TRBJ2-1; TRBD1 agrees at 11 bases. The germline CDR1 and CDR2 sequences are SGHRS and YFSETQ. This CDR3 is 13 amino acids long. With V trimmed by 5 bases and J by 8 bases, 3 bases remained unmatched. The CDR3 nucleotides read TGCGCCAGCAGAGGGACAGGGGGGGATGAGCAGTTCTTC. This gives the protein CASRGTGGDEQFF.

The V and J genes are TRBV2 and TRBJ1-1; the D gene is possibly TRBD1 (6 bases). V was clipped by 2 bases and J by 1 base, with 11 bases between them. CDR1 and CDR2 from the germline V gene are SNHLY and FYNNEI. The CDR3 covers 15 residues. In DNA form, the CDR3 reads TGTGCCAGCAGTGAATCAAACAGGGCGAACACTGAAGCTTTCTTT. As protein: CASSESNRANTEAFF.

The CDR3 spells CASRLDNYEQYF. CDR3 nucleotides: TGTGCCAGCAGGCTTGACAACTACGAGCAGTACTTC. This rearrangement joins TRBV2 to TRBJ2-7; D unresolved. From germline, CDR1 is SNHLY and CDR2 FYNNEI. The CDR3 spans 12 residues. V lost 6 bases, J lost 3 bases, and 9 bases lay in between.

The gene calls are TRBV12-5 and TRBJ2-7, with TRBD1 matching 8 bases. CDR1 and CDR2 (germline): LGHNT, FRNRAP. J was trimmed by 5 bases and V by 2 bases; bases with no gene match: 11. This CDR3 has 16 residues. The CDR3, as DNA: TGTGCTAGTGGTTTGCTCCGGACAGGGACCCTGGACGAGCAGTACTTC. Translated, it gives CASGLLRTGTLDEQYF.

The J gene is TRBJ2-1, the V gene TRBV24-1, with TRBD2 as a possible D gene (5 bases). Per germline, CDR1 KGHDR and CDR2 SFDVKD. V was cut by 3 bases and J by 6 bases, with 17 bases left in between. The length of the CDR3 is 16 residues. Here the CDR3 DNA reads TGTGCCACCAGTGATCGGGGAGAGCCTAGCCTCAATGAGCAGTTCTTC. It translates to CATSDRGEPSLNEQFF.

This clonotype was picked up a small number of times. This sequence joins TRBV12-3 or TRBV12-4 and TRBJ1-5; a possible D gene is TRBD1 (5 bases). This CDR3 is built from 15 residues. The V gene lost 7 bases and the J gene lost 4 bases, with 17 bases spanning the gap. The CDR3 DNA is TGTGCCAGCACTCTCGACGGCAGGGCTAATCAGCCCCAGCATTTT. Translation gives CASTLDGRANQPQHF.

The chain carries TRBV3-1 and TRBJ2-1; 8 positions match TRBD2. This CDR3 region has 15 residues. Trimming at V came to 3 bases and at J to 9 bases, leaving 10 bases not matched to a gene. Germline V gene lookup returns CDR1 LGHDT and CDR2 YNNKEL (reference sequence). The CDR3 DNA reads as TGTGCCAGCAGCCACCTTATCGGGGGGGCGGGTGAGCAGTTCTTC. It is translated as CASSHLIGGAGEQFF.

The chain employs TRBV10-3 and TRBJ2-5; 9 nucleotides agree with TRBD1. V trimming: 2 bases; J trimming: 5 bases; junction bases outside the gene matches: 3. CDR3 size: 14 residues. CDR1 is ENHRY and CDR2 is SYGVKD in the germline V gene. Here the CDR3 reads CAISETGGEETQYF. In nucleotides, the CDR3 is TGTGCCATCAGTGAGACAGGGGGCGAGGAGACCCAGTACTTC.

This clonotype was seen a handful of times. The chain couples TRBV27 to TRBJ2-7; 9 nucleotides line up with TRBD1. CDR3 length: 16 residues. Trimming removed 4 bases from V and 3 bases from J; junction bases left unmatched: 10. Germline CDR1 is MNHEY and CDR2 is SMNVEV (reference sequence). CDR3 nucleotide sequence: TGTGCCAGCAGTTCCTACAGGGGGCGAGGGTTCTACGAGCAGTACTTC. This sequence encodes CASSSYRGRGFYEQYF.

V gene TRBV10-3 combines with J gene TRBJ2-1; the D gene is possibly TRBD2 (6 bases). The CDR3 totals 16 residues. The ends were cut back, 2 bases at V and 9 bases at J, with 20 bases in the middle. CDR1 is ENHRY, CDR2 SYGVKD, per germline. CDR3: CAISEPPGRYGGEQFF. CDR3 nucleotides: TGTGCCATCAGTGAGCCCCCAGGGAGGTACGGTGGTGAGCAGTTCTTC.

In nucleotides, the CDR3 is TGTGCCAGCAAGGTGGCGCGGGATGGAGATACGCAGTATTTT. Protein product: CASKVARDGDTQYF. The J gene is TRBJ2-3, the V gene TRBV2; D might be TRBD2 (6 bases). Per the germline V gene, CDR1 is SNHLY and CDR2 is FYNNEI. This CDR3 has 14 residues. Trimming shortened V by 7 bases and J by 5 bases, and 16 bases separated the two germline ends.

This CDR3 is CAWSVSWGTEAFF. The CDR3 bases are TGTGCCTGGAGTGTAAGTTGGGGCACTGAAGCTTTCTTT. The genes are TRBV30 and TRBJ1-1; D gene unclear. CDR1 is GTSNPN, CDR2 SVGIG, per germline (reference sequence). The length of the CDR3 is 13 residues. Trimming cost V 0 bases and J 4 bases, with 9 bases left between them. The entire variable domain, with the rest obtained from reference TRBV30 and TRBJ1-1, is as follows: SQTIHQWPATLVQPVGSPLSLECTVEGTSNPNLYWYRQAAGRGLQLLFYSVGIGQISSEVPQNLSASRPQDRQFILSSKKLLLSDSGFYLCAWSVSWGTEAFFGQGTRLTVV.

This chain links TRBV3-1 with TRBJ1-2; TRBD1 aligns across 8 bases. The CDR3 runs to 15 residues. The germline V gene encodes CDR1 LGHDT and CDR2 YNNKEL (reference sequence). The junction had 5 bases not matched to a gene; V was cut back by 0 bases and J by 5 bases. CDR3 in amino acids: CASSQDQGASYGYTF. The DNA for the CDR3 is TGTGCCAGCAGCCAAGATCAGGGGGCCAGTTATGGCTACACCTTC.